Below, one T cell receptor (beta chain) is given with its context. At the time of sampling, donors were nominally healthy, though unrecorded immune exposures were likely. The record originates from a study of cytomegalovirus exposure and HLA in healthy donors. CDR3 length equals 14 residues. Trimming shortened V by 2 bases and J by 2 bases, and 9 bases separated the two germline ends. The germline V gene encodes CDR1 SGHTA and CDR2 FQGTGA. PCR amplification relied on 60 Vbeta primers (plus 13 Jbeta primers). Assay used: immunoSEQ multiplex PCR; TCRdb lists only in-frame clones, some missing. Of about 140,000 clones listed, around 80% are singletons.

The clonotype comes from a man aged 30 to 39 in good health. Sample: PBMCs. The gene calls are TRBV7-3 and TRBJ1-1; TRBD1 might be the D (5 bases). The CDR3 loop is CASSLQGGNTEAFF. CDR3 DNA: TGTGCCAGCAGCTTACAGGGTGGCAACACTGAAGCTTTCTTT.